This T cell receptor (beta chain) comes out of a study of human T cells and chemical hapten exposure (dated by TCRdb to about 2021). A note on the overall study: For sensitization, 2% DPC in acetone was applied to a roughly 2 cm by roughly 2 cm area of upper inner arm skin. Patch testing was performed on the upper back with Finn chambers containing 0.01% DPC, and the patch tests were scored after 6 days according to International Contact Dermatitis Research Group standards. Libraries were pooled for sequencing, and per-sample TCR yields varied mainly because of small differences in library volumes within the pool. Patient blood was sampled pre-sensitization (week 0) and at 2, 6 and about 24 weeks after DPC sensitization. For TCR sequencing, blood came from 25 to 35 alopecia patients at anywhere from one to four time points (pre-sensitization, 2, 6 and 24 weeks). In alopecia patients, the study followed how the peripheral blood TCR repertoire changed in vivo over primary and secondary sensitization to diphenylcyclopropenone (DPC), a hapten. Most of the patients in the cohort were female, and the cohort covered alopecia areata with under or over 50% scalp involvement, alopecia totalis and alopecia universalis. Weekly therapeutic DPC doses were additionally applied to the scalp of patients throughout the roughly 26-week study period.

The time point label corresponds to: patch test 2, 6 weeks after DPC sensitization. The treatment or condition label for this specimen denotes: therapeutic diphenylcyclopropenone sensitization with weekly scalp DPC. Blood at each patch-test visit was drawn before the patch test was applied. Eligible patients were aged 18 to 70, diagnosed with alopecia, deemed suitable for DPC therapy, and excluded if pregnant. Total RNA was isolated from unfractionated whole blood collected in Tempus Blood RNA tubes. Comment on this clonotype: Its antigen has not been determined. There are no base qualities to consult, and no much larger clone falls within one base.

The library relied on RACE. The instrument given in TCRdb is NextSeq 500. During library preparation, unique molecular identifiers were attached to individual cDNA molecules so that TCRs could be counted quantitatively and reproducibly. Both TCR alpha and TCR beta chains were sequenced from each blood RNA sample. Turning to the authors' computational methods: Samples had a median of roughly 100,000 TCRs, with a range from 23,224 to 690,600. V, J and CDR3 annotation of the TCR reads was performed with the Decombinator software suite. To make PS versus PT1 abundance plots, every sample was subsampled to the same number of TCRs (28,000). Expanded TCRs were defined as absent before sensitization and observed at least eight times at the 2-week time point. TCRdb itself trimmed the public reads at Q25 with fastp, ran MiXCR and retained productive beta chains. Every CDR3 protein is listed once, alongside the most common genes and DNA of its rows. The V and J calls and clone size come from TCRdb's table, not from the authors' own analysis. The table for this sample lists 100,000 or so distinct CDR3 sequences; 11% of them were counted only once. The ten most abundant clones make up roughly 2.3% of the sample.

The paper as a whole reports these results and caveats: Patch test score was positively correlated with the number of PT1 expanded TCRs, with significance at thresholds 8, 16 and 32 but not at 4. Compared with pre-sensitization or healthy control sets, expanded TCRs formed significantly more large CDR3 similarity clusters, which is consistent with antigen-driven responses. DPC sensitization did not change the number of TCRs with a frequency above 1 in 1000, and there was no evidence of changes in global repertoire structure. After repeated subsampling, changes were observed in the strength of the expansion versus patch-test correlation and in the threshold at which the correlation became significant. Because all patients had alopecia, a presumed autoimmune disease, the immune response of the patients might differ from that of healthy individuals.

The sequence derives from a man aged 40-55 years with alopecia areata. Some clones in this sample may be carry-over from other donors' samples. Sequences were derived from whole blood, sampled in connection with sensitization to the hapten diphenylcyclopropenone (DPC).

The DNA sequence is as follows: TGTGCCAGCAGTTACACGGGACAGGGCCCTGGGGCCAACGTCCTGACTTTC. Its protein product is CASSYTGQGPGANVLTF. The rearrangement joined TRBV6-5 to TRBJ2-6; the central 9 bases match TRBD1. For CDR1 and CDR2, the germline V gene lists MNHEY and SVGAGI. V and J are trimmed by 2 bases and 2 bases, and the gene matches miss 4 bases of the junction. From its cysteine to its phenylalanine, the CDR3 spans 17 amino acids. Only CDR3 DNA is held: 51 bases, read in frame from base 1.